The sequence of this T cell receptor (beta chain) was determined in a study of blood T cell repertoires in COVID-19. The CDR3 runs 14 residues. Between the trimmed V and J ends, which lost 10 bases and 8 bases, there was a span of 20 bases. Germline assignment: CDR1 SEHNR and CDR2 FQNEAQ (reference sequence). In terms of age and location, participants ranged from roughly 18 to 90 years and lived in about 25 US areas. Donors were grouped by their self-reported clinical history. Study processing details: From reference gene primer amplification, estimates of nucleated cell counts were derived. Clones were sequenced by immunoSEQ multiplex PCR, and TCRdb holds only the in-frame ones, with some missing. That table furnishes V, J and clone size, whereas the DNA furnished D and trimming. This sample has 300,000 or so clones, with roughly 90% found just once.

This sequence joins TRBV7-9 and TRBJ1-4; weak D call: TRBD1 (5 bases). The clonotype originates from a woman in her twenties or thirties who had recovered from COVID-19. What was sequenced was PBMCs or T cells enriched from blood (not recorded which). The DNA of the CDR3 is TGTGCCATTCAGACGGACGAAGCAGGGGAAAAACTGTTTTTT. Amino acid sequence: CAIQTDEAGEKLFF.